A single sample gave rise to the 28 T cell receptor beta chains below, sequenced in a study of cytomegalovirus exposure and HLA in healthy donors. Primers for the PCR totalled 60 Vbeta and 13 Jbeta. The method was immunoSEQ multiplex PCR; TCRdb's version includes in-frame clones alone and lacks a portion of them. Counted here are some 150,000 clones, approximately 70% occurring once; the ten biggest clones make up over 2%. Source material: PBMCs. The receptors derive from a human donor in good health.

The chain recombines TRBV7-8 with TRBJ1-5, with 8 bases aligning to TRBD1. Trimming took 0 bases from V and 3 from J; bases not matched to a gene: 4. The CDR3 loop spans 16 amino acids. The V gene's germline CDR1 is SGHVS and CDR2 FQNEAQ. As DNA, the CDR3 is TGTGCCAGCAGCTTAGCCGCAGGGGGCACCAATCAGCCCCAGCATTTT. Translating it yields CASSLAAGGTNQPQHF.

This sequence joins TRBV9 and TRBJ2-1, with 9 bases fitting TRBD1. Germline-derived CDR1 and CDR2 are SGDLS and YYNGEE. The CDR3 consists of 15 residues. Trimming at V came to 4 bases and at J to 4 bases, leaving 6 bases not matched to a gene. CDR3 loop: CASSLQGADYNEQFF. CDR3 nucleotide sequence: TGTGCCAGCAGCCTACAGGGGGCGGATTACAATGAGCAGTTCTTC.

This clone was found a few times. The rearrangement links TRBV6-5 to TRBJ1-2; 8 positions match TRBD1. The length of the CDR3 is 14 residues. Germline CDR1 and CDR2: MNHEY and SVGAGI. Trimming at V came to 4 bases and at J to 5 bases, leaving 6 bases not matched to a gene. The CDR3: CASSSQGARYGYTF. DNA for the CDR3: TGTGCCAGCAGTTCCCAGGGGGCTCGTTATGGCTACACCTTC.

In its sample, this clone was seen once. The DNA for the CDR3 is TGTGCCAGCAGCTTCGGGACAGGGTCCTCTAACTATGGCTACACCTTC. This gives the protein CASSFGTGSSNYGYTF. This sequence joins TRBV11-2 and TRBJ1-2; TRBD1 agrees at 9 bases. The trim removed 3 bases at V and 0 bases at J, leaving 5 bases unmatched. CDR1 is SGHAT and CDR2 is FQNNGV in the germline V gene. This CDR3 has 16 amino acids.

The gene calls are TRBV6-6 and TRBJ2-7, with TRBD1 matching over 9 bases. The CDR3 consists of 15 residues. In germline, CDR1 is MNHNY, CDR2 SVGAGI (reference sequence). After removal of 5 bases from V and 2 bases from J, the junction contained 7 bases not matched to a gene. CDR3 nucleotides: TGTGCCAGCAGTAAAGCCCGACAGGGGGCCTACGAGCAGTACTTC. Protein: CASSKARQGAYEQYF.

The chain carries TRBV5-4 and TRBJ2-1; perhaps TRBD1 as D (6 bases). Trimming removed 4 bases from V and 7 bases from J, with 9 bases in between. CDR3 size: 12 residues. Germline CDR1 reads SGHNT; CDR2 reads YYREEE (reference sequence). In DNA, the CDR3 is TGTGCCAGCAGCCGTGACAGGAATGAGCAGTTCTTC. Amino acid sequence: CASSRDRNEQFF.

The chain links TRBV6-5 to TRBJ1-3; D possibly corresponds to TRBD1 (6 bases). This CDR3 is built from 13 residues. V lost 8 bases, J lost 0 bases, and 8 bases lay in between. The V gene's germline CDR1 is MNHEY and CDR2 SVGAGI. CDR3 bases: TGTGCCAGCCAGGGGCCCTCTGGAAACACCATATATTTT. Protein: CASQGPSGNTIYF.

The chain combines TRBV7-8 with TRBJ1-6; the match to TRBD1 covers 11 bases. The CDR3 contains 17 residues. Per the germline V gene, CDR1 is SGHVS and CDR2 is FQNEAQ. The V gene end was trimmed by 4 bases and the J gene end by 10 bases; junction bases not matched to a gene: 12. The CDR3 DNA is TGTGCCAGCAGCTCAGAGGGGACAGGGGGTGTTGGGTCACCCCTCCACTTT. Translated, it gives CASSSEGTGGVGSPLHF.

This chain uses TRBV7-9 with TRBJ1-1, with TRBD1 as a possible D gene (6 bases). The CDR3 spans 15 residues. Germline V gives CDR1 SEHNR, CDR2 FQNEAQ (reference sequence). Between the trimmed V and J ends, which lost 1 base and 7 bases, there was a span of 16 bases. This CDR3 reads CASSLGRGGAGEAFF. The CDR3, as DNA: TGTGCCAGCAGCTTAGGTCGGGGGGGGGCGGGTGAAGCTTTCTTT.

The CDR3 DNA sequence: TGTGCCAGCAGTGAAGCGCGGGGACTAGCGGCGAACAATGAGCAGTTCTTC. Amino acid sequence: CASSEARGLAANNEQFF. V usage is TRBV2 and J usage is TRBJ2-1, with 11 nucleotides matching TRBD2. The J segment lost 5 bases and the V segment lost 0 bases, leaving 6 bases of the junction unmatched. Germline V lookup: CDR1 SNHLY, CDR2 FYNNEI. The CDR3 is made up of 17 amino acids.

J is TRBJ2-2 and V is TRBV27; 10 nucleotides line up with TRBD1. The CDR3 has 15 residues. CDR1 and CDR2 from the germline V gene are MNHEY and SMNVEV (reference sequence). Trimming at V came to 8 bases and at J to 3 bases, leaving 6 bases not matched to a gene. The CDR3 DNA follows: TGTGCCAGCTGGCGACAGGGGGCTTACACCGGGGAGCTGTTTTTT. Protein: CASWRQGAYTGELFF.

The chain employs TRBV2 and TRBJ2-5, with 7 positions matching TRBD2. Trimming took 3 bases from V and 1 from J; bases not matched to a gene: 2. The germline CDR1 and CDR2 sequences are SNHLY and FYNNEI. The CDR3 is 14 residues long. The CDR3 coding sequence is TGTGCCAGCAGTGATCCTAGCGGCCAAGAGACCCAGTACTTC. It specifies CASSDPSGQETQYF.

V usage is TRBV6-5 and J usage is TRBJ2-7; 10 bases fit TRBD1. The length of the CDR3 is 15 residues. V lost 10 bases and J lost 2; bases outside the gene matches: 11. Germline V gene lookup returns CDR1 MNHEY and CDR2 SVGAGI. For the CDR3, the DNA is TGTGCCACCAAACCCGGGACAGGGGTGCCCTACGAGCAGTACTTC. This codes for CATKPGTGVPYEQYF.

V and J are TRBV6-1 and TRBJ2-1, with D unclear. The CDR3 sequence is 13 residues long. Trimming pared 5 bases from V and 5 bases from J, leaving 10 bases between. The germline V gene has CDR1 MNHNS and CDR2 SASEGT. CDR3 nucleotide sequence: TGTGCCAGCAGTTGGTCGGTGGACAATGAGCAGTTCTTC. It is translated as CASSWSVDNEQFF.

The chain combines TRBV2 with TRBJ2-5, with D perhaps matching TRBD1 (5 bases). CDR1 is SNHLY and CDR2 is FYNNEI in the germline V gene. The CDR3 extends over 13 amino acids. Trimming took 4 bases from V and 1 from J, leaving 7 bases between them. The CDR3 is CASSVRVQETQYF. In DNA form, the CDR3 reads TGTGCCAGCAGTGTCAGGGTCCAAGAGACCCAGTACTTC.

Written as DNA, the CDR3 is TGTGCCAGCAGTCGGGACAGGAGCTCCTACGAGCAGTACTTC. Its protein product is CASSRDRSSYEQYF. The chain is built from TRBV2 and TRBJ2-7; 8 nucleotides line up with TRBD1. Germline V gene data show CDR1 as SNHLY and CDR2 as FYNNEI. V dropped 5 bases and J dropped 0; count of bases not matched to a gene: 3. The length of the CDR3 is 14 residues.

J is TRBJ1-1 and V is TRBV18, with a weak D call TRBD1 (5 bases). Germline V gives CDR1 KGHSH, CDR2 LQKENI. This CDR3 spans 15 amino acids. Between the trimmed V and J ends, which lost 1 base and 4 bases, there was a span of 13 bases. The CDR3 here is CASSPRNGGGTEAFF. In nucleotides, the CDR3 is TGTGCCAGCTCACCACGTAATGGGGGGGGCACTGAAGCTTTCTTT.

CDR3 in DNA: TGTGCCTGGAGTGTTGACAGGGGGCGAACTGAAGCTTTCTTT. Translated: CAWSVDRGRTEAFF. The J gene is TRBJ1-1, the V gene TRBV30; 10 bases map to TRBD1. Per germline, CDR1 GTSNPN and CDR2 SVGIG (reference sequence). V was clipped by 0 bases and J by 5 bases; unmatched bases: 3. This CDR3 contains 14 residues.

The chain's CDR3 is CASSRGVYGYTF. The DNA of the CDR3 is TGTGCCAGCAGCCGAGGTGTCTATGGCTACACCTTC. The V gene is TRBV6-5, the J gene TRBJ1-2; D is ambiguous. Germline CDR1 reads MNHEY; CDR2 reads SVGAGI. This CDR3 spans 12 amino acids. Trimming removed 6 bases at V and 4 bases at J, with 9 bases between.

The CDR3 nucleotides read TGTGCCAGCAGCTTGTGGGGACAAGTCACAGATACGCAGTATTTT. It encodes CASSLWGQVTDTQYF. The chain couples TRBV5-5 to TRBJ2-3; the D gene is possibly TRBD1 (6 bases). With 1 base removed from V and 2 bases from J, the gap between germline ends came to 11 bases. This CDR3 is built from 15 residues. CDR1 and CDR2 (germline): SGHKS, YYEKEE (reference sequence).

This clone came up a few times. This CDR3 reads CASSVGGQEYNEQFF. Here the CDR3 DNA reads TGTGCCAGCAGCGTAGGGGGACAGGAGTACAATGAGCAGTTCTTC. V usage is TRBV9 and J usage is TRBJ2-1, with 8 bases lining up with TRBD1. CDR1 and CDR2 (germline): SGDLS, YYNGEE. The CDR3 consists of 15 residues. Trimming cost V 0 bases and J 4 bases; bases outside gene matches: 3.

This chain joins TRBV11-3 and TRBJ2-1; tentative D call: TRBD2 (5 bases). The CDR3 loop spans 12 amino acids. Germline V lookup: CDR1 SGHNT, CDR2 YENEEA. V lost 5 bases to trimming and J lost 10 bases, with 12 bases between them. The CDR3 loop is CASSPAGGEQFF. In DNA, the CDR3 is TGTGCCAGCAGCCCTGCGGGCGGGGAGCAGTTCTTC.

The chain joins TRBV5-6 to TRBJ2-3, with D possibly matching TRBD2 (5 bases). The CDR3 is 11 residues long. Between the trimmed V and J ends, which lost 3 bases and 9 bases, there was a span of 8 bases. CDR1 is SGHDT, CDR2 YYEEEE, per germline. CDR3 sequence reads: CASSSDWTQYF. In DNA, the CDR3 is TGTGCCAGCAGCTCGGACTGGACGCAGTATTTT.

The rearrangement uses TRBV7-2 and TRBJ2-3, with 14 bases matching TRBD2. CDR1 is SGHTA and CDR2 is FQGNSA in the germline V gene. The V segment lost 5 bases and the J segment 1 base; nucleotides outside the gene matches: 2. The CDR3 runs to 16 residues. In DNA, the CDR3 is TGTGCCAGCAGCACGGGACTAGCGGGGGGCACAGATACGCAGTATTTT. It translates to CASSTGLAGGTDTQYF.

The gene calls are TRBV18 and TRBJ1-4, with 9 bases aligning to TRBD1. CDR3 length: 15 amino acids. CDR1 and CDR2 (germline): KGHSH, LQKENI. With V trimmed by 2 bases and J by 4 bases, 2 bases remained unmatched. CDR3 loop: CASSPWDRDNEKLFF. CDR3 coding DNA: TGTGCCAGCTCACCATGGGACAGGGATAATGAAAAACTGTTTTTT.

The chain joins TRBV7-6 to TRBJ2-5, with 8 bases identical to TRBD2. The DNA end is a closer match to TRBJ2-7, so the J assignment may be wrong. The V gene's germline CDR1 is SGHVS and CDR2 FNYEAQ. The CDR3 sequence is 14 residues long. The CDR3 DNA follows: TGTGCCAGCAGCCCCCGGGGGGGGCGGTACGAGCAGTACTTC. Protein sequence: CASSPRGGRYEQYF.

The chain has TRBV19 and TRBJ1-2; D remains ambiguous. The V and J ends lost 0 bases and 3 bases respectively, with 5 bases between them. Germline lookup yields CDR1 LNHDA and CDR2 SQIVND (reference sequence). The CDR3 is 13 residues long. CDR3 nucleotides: TGTGCCAGTAGTATAGAGAGATACTATGGCTACACCTTC. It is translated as CASSIERYYGYTF.

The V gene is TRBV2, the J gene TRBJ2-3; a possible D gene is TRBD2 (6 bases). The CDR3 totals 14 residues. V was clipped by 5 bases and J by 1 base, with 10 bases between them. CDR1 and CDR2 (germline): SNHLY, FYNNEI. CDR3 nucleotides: TGTGCCAGCAGTTCGGCTAGCGGCACAGATACGCAGTATTTT. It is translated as CASSSASGTDTQYF.